This TCR beta chain was profiled in a study of cytomegalovirus exposure and HLA in healthy donors. Study as a whole: Approximately 180 million T cells yielded more than 90 million unique TCR beta sequences in earlier analysis. Findings and caveats of the study: Later genetic work tied a missense DCLRE1C variant to beta-chain V and J trimming.

PCR employed 60 Vbeta and 13 Jbeta primers. Some clones are missing from TCRdb's copy, which holds only in-frame ones; the method was immunoSEQ multiplex PCR. Seen here are under 55,000 clones, approximately 73% observed once, and the top ten hold about 3.2%. The CDR3 extends over 15 amino acids. Germline V gene lookup returns CDR1 LNHNV and CDR2 YYDKDF (reference sequence). Germline trimming cut 4 bases from V and 4 bases from J; bases unmatched to any gene: 6. On this clone: Its antigen is not known.

This clonotype originated in a man aged 18 to 35 in good health and CMV-seronegative. The chain uses TRBV15 and TRBJ1-1; 10 bases map to TRBD1. Sequenced sample: PBMCs. The CDR3: CATSIGDRGATEAFF. For the CDR3, the DNA is TGTGCCACCAGCATCGGGGACAGGGGAGCCACTGAAGCTTTCTTT.